This passage covers 15 T cell receptor beta chains from one sample sequenced in a study of yellow fever vaccine responses in identical twins. TCRdb recomputed calls from the RT-PCR reads with MiXCR, one row per CDR3 protein. The sample records tens of thousands of distinct CDR3 sequences, roughly 80% being singletons. Material: T cells from blood (PBMCs), unsorted or a sorted subset (not recorded which), obtained before or after yellow fever vaccination (not recorded which). These TCRs come from a woman aged 18 to 35 who received the yellow fever vaccine.

This sequence joins TRBV5-1 and TRBJ1-1, with D perhaps matching TRBD1 (5 bases). The germline V gene has CDR1 SGHRS and CDR2 YFSETQ. The V end was cut by 0 bases, the J end by 5 bases, with 11 bases between. The CDR3 loop spans 14 amino acids. CDR3 loop: CASSLAGGWTEAFF. As DNA, the CDR3 is TGCGCCAGCAGCTTGGCTGGGGGATGGACTGAAGCTTTCTTT. The full variable domain, with the rest looked up from reference TRBV5-1 and TRBJ1-1, is KAGVTQTPRYLIKTRGQQVTLSCSPISGHRSVSWYQQTPGQGLQFLFEYFSETQRNKGNFPGRFSGRQFSNSRSEMNVSTLELGDSALYLCASSLAGGWTEAFFGQGTRLTVV.

CDR3 DNA sequence: TGTGCCAGCTCAGCTACGACTACCATCACAGATACGCAGTATTTT. Protein sequence: CASSATTTITDTQYF. The chain couples TRBV18 to TRBJ2-3, with D tentatively TRBD2 (5 bases). The CDR3 has 15 amino acids. Germline assignment: CDR1 KGHSH and CDR2 LQKENI. The V and J ends lost 5 bases and 2 bases respectively, with 14 bases between them.

This clonotype showed up just a few times. This chain connects TRBV18 to TRBJ2-1; possibly TRBD2 for D (5 bases). This CDR3 is 16 amino acids long. The V end was cut by 0 bases, the J end by 7 bases, with 16 bases between. Germline-derived CDR1 and CDR2 are KGHSH and LQKENI. CDR3 region: CASSPPGSRRGNEQFF. The CDR3 DNA is TGTGCCAGCTCACCACCAGGCAGCCGACGAGGGAATGAGCAGTTCTTC.

This clonotype was picked up a small number of times. This rearrangement joins TRBV28 to TRBJ2-3; 9 bases line up with TRBD2. This CDR3 region has 16 residues. CDR1 is MDHEN and CDR2 is SYDVKM in the germline V gene. The J segment lost 5 bases and the V segment lost 3 bases, leaving 9 bases of the junction unmatched. For the CDR3, the DNA is TGTGCCAGCAGTTTGGTCGCGGGAGGGACAATAGATACGCAGTATTTT. It specifies CASSLVAGGTIDTQYF.

The chain joins TRBV7-6 to TRBJ2-3; tentatively, D is TRBD2 (6 bases). Germline V CDR1 and CDR2: SGHVS, FNYEAQ. V was trimmed by 2 bases and J by 0 bases, leaving 12 bases between them. The CDR3 sequence is 16 residues long. The CDR3 nucleotides read TGTGCCAGCAGCTTAACCGGCGGGGTTAGCACAGATACGCAGTATTTT. Protein: CASSLTGGVSTDTQYF.

The CDR3 bases are TGTGCCACCAGCAGCCCGAGTGAGGTTTCCGGGGAGCTGTTTTTT. Encoded protein: CATSSPSEVSGELFF. The J gene is TRBJ2-2, the V gene TRBV15; D unresolved. This CDR3 spans 15 amino acids. CDR1 and CDR2 (germline): LNHNV, YYDKDF (reference sequence). Trimming took 3 bases from V and 6 from J, leaving 14 bases between them.

The rearrangement uses TRBV5-5 and TRBJ2-7, with no clear D. Germline loops: CDR1 SGHKS, CDR2 YYEKEE (reference sequence). Trimming stripped 0 bases from V and 2 bases from J, with 6 bases between. The CDR3 is made up of 13 amino acids. CDR3 coding DNA: TGTGCCAGCAGCTTGGACGGAACCTACGAGCAGTACGTC. Residues: CASSLDGTYEQYV.

This clonotype was seen only a few times. The genes are TRBV15 and TRBJ1-1, with 9 nucleotides matching TRBD1. CDR3 length: 17 residues. The trim removed 1 base at V and 5 bases at J, leaving 11 bases unmatched. The germline V gene encodes CDR1 LNHNV and CDR2 YYDKDF (reference sequence). The CDR3 DNA follows: TGTGCCACCAGCAGAGGGACAGGGGAGGCCTTACGAACTGAAGCTTTCTTT. Amino acids: CATSRGTGEALRTEAFF.

This chain links TRBV10-3 with TRBJ1-3, with D maybe TRBD1 (5 bases). The germline V and J ends were trimmed by 5 bases and 3 bases, with 8 bases remaining between them. This CDR3 comprises 13 residues. Germline V gene sequence: CDR1 ENHRY, CDR2 SYGVKD. The CDR3 region is CAISSGFGNTIYF. The CDR3 DNA is TGTGCCATCAGTTCAGGGTTTGGAAACACCATATATTTT.

This chain links TRBV15 with TRBJ1-1; D is perhaps TRBD1 (6 bases). The CDR3 spans 14 residues. CDR1 and CDR2 (germline): LNHNV, YYDKDF (reference sequence). Trimming took off 0 bases at V and 6 bases at J, with 11 bases between the two ends. The CDR3 DNA reads as TGTGCCACCAGCAGAGAGGGGGGCGACGCTGAAGCTTTCTTT. The encoded protein is CATSREGGDAEAFF.

The V call is TRBV3-1, the J call TRBJ2-5; the D gene is possibly TRBD2 (5 bases). V was trimmed by 1 base and J by 4 bases, leaving 7 bases between them. The CDR3 is made up of 13 amino acids. Per the germline V gene, CDR1 is LGHDT and CDR2 is YNNKEL (reference sequence). CDR3 amino acids: CASSQAEGETQYF. The CDR3 DNA sequence: TGTGCCAGCAGCCAAGCTGAGGGAGAGACCCAGTACTTC.

This chain connects TRBV7-6 to TRBJ1-1; D call uncertain. Germline CDR1 reads SGHVS; CDR2 reads FNYEAQ. The CDR3 contains 13 residues. Trimming removed 1 base from V and 3 bases from J, with 6 bases in between. The CDR3 region is CASSLGEYTEAFF. The DNA for the CDR3 is TGTGCCAGCAGCTTAGGGGAGTACACTGAAGCTTTCTTT. The full variable domain, rest sourced from reference TRBV7-6 and TRBJ1-1, is GAGVSQSPRYKVTKRGQDVALRCDPISGHVSLYWYRQALGQGPEFLTYFNYEAQQDKSGLPNDRFSAERPEGSISTLTIQRTEQRDSAMYRCASSLGEYTEAFFGQGTRLTVV.

V usage is TRBV19 and J usage is TRBJ2-3, with 7 bases matching TRBD2. The V gene's germline CDR1 is LNHDA and CDR2 SQIVND (reference sequence). This CDR3 is built from 14 residues. Trimming took 8 bases from V and 4 from J; bases not matched to a gene: 9. The DNA of the CDR3 is TGTGCCAGTGGGGGACTACCAACTTCAGATACGCAGTATTTT. Its translation is CASGGLPTSDTQYF.

The chain links TRBV7-3 to TRBJ2-3; a possible D gene is TRBD2 (6 bases). V shed 3 bases and J shed 0 bases, with 16 bases lying between them. This CDR3 comprises 17 residues. CDR1 SGHTA and CDR2 FQGTGA come from the germline V gene. The CDR3 DNA reads as TGTGCCAGCAGCTTGGCCTCCGGGGACTCGAGCACAGATACGCAGTATTTT. Amino acid sequence: CASSLASGDSSTDTQYF.

The chain combines TRBV11-3 with TRBJ2-7; D gene uncertain. The germline V gene encodes CDR1 SGHNT and CDR2 YENEEA. V was cut by 0 bases and J by 7 bases, with 10 bases left in between. The CDR3 sequence is 13 residues long. This CDR3 is CASSLDLMAEQYV. The CDR3, as DNA: TGTGCCAGCAGCTTAGATCTAATGGCAGAGCAGTACGTC.